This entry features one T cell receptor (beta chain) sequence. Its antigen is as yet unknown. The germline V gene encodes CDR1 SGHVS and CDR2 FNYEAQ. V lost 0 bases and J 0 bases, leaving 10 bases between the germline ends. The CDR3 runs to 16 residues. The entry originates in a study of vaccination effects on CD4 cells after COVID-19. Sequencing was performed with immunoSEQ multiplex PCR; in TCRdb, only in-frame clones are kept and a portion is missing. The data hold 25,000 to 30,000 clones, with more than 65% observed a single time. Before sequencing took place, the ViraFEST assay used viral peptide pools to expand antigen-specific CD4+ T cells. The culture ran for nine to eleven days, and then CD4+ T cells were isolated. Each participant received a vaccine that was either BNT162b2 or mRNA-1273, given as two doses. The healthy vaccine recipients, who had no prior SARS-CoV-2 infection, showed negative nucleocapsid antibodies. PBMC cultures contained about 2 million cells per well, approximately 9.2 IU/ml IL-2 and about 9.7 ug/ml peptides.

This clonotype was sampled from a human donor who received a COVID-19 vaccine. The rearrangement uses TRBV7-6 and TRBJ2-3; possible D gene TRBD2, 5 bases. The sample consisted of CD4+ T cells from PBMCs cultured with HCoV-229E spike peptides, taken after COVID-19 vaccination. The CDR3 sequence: CASSLAARGSTDTQYF. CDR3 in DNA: TGTGCCAGCAGCTTAGCGGCCCGGGGAAGCACAGATACGCAGTATTTT.